Presented here are 18 T cell receptor beta chains from one specimen sequenced in a study of beta chain features in type 1 diabetes. Findings and limits, study-wide: Significant though moderate, a shortening of TCRB CDR3s appeared in all four CD4+ subsets of Type 1 diabetes patients.

Their antigens remain unidentified. The isolated RNA, all of it, was reverse transcribed, so expressed TCRB transcripts were what got sequenced. Libraries were prepared by immunoSEQ multiplex PCR; TCRdb keeps only in-frame clonotypes and omits some of them. This repertoire shows hundreds of thousands of clones, over 10% found once; its top ten account for less than 0.025%. Sequencing used naive CD4+ T cells from blood. Receptors originate from a man younger than 35 with type 1 diabetes.

This clone was counted a few times. V usage is TRBV4-2 and J usage is TRBJ1-3; possible D gene TRBD1, 5 bases. The CDR3 runs to 15 residues. V shed 9 bases and J shed 0 bases, with 15 bases lying between them. Germline V gene lookup returns CDR1 LGHNA and CDR2 YNFKEQ. The CDR3 bases are TGTGCCAGTTGGGGCCGATCTCCCTCTGGAAACACCATATATTTT. It yields the protein CASWGRSPSGNTIYF.

This clone has only one observation. At one end, the junction sequence differs from germline, possibly due to a read error. The chain combines TRBV7-7 with TRBJ2-2, with D tentatively TRBD1 (8 bases). This CDR3 has 15 amino acids. CDR1 SSHAT and CDR2 FNYEAQ come from the germline V gene (reference sequence). The CDR3, as DNA: TGTGCCAACAGCATAGGACAGGGAGGGACCGGGGAGCTGTTTTTT. It codes for CANSIGQGGTGELFF.

The V gene is TRBV6-7, the J gene TRBJ2-5, with a possible D match to TRBD1 (5 bases). TRBV6-7 is reported as an ORF; its role is uncertain. The CDR3 has 14 residues. V shed 1 base and J shed 2 bases, with 8 bases lying between them. CDR3 bases: TGTGCCAGCAGTTACTTGCCAGGGCAAGAGACCCAGTACTTC. Protein product: CASSYLPGQETQYF.

In its sample, this clone was seen a few times. The chain is built from TRBV7-9 and TRBJ2-2; D unresolved. With 9 bases removed from V and 5 bases from J, the gap between germline ends came to 7 bases. Germline lookup yields CDR1 SEHNR and CDR2 FQNEAQ (reference sequence). The CDR3 contains 11 residues. The chain's CDR3 is CASEPTGELFF. The CDR3 coding sequence is TGTGCCAGTGAACCTACCGGGGAGCTGTTTTTT.

The rearrangement joins TRBV28 to TRBJ1-5; D remains ambiguous. The CDR3 runs 14 residues. The V gene's germline CDR1 is MDHEN and CDR2 SYDVKM. The ends were cut back, 5 bases at V and 4 bases at J, with 12 bases in the middle. CDR3 DNA: TGTGCCAGCAGTCCTCATTACGGGAATCAGCCCCAGCATTTT. This translates into CASSPHYGNQPQHF.

The rearrangement uses TRBV5-1 and TRBJ2-1; 11 bases fit TRBD1. V shed 6 bases and J 7 bases; nucleotides not matched to a gene: 6. The CDR3 consists of 14 residues. CDR1 and CDR2 from the germline V gene are SGHRS and YFSETQ. The CDR3 here is CASKGQGAENEQFF. The DNA of the CDR3 is TGCGCCAGCAAAGGACAGGGGGCCGAGAATGAGCAGTTCTTC. Filled out from reference TRBV5-1 and TRBJ2-1, the complete variable domain reads KAGVTQTPRYLIKTRGQQVTLSCSPISGHRSVSWYQQTPGQGLQFLFEYFSETQRNKGNFPGRFSGRQFSNSRSEMNVSTLELGDSALYLCASKGQGAENEQFFGPGTRLTVL.

The rearrangement joins TRBV18 to TRBJ1-5, with TRBD1 identical over 8 bases. J gave up 2 bases and V 5 bases, and 8 bases lay outside the gene matches. Germline lookup yields CDR1 KGHSH and CDR2 LQKENI. The CDR3 runs 16 residues. CDR3 residues: CASSSSGQGGNQPQHF. CDR3 DNA: TGTGCCAGCTCATCCTCCGGACAGGGAGGCAATCAGCCCCAGCATTTT.

This clone showed up just a few times. The chain combines TRBV5-1 with TRBJ2-5, with D possibly being TRBD2 (6 bases). The CDR3 spans 14 residues. Trimming took 4 bases from V and 7 from J, leaving 17 bases between them. Germline loops: CDR1 SGHRS, CDR2 YFSETQ. The CDR3, as DNA: TGCGCCAGCAGCCCAGGAGGGCAAGGCGCGACCCAGTACTTC. Translated: CASSPGGQGATQYF.

In this sample, this clone turned up a few times. This chain connects TRBV5-6 to TRBJ1-2; 9 bases match TRBD1. Germline CDR1 and CDR2: SGHDT and YYEEEE. This CDR3 is built from 15 residues. The V segment lost 5 bases and the J segment 7 bases; nucleotides outside the gene matches: 12. CDR3 protein: CASSFPGQGDGGYTF. The CDR3, as DNA: TGTGCCAGCAGTTTTCCGGGACAGGGTGACGGTGGCTACACCTTC. Together with reference TRBV5-6 and TRBJ1-2, the CDR3 gives the full variable domain: DAGVTQSPTHLIKTRGQQVTLRCSPKSGHDTVSWYQQALGQGPQFIFQYYEEEERQRGNFPDRFSGHQFPNYSSELNVNALLLGDSALYLCASSFPGQGDGGYTFGSGTRLTVV.

This clone has only a few counts. CDR3 protein: CASTALGVAYNEQFF. CDR3 sequence (DNA): TGTGCCAGCACTGCTCTAGGTGTGGCCTACAATGAGCAGTTCTTC. The chain links TRBV27 to TRBJ2-1; D is ambiguous. Germline CDR1 and CDR2: MNHEY and SMNVEV (reference sequence). This CDR3 is built from 15 residues. The ends were cut back, 7 bases at V and 2 bases at J, with 15 bases in the middle.

The chain links TRBV5-1 to TRBJ1-1; D is ambiguous. CDR1 and CDR2 from the germline V gene are SGHRS and YFSETQ. The CDR3 extends over 13 amino acids. Trimming took off 2 bases at V and 7 bases at J, with 12 bases between the two ends. The CDR3 loop is CASSFALDGEAFF. DNA for the CDR3: TGCGCCAGCAGCTTTGCCCTCGACGGTGAAGCTTTCTTT. The whole variable domain, remainder taken from reference TRBV5-1 and TRBJ1-1, is KAGVTQTPRYLIKTRGQQVTLSCSPISGHRSVSWYQQTPGQGLQFLFEYFSETQRNKGNFPGRFSGRQFSNSRSEMNVSTLELGDSALYLCASSFALDGEAFFGQGTRLTVV.

In its sample, this clone was seen a few times. The chain employs TRBV7-9 and TRBJ2-1, with 11 positions matching TRBD2. Germline CDR1 is SEHNR and CDR2 is FQNEAQ (reference sequence). V shed 5 bases, J shed 1 base, and the junction held 7 bases outside the gene matches. The CDR3 loop spans 17 amino acids. The chain's CDR3 is CASSTLAGGLSYNEQFF. CDR3 DNA sequence: TGTGCCAGCAGCACTCTAGCGGGGGGCCTATCCTACAATGAGCAGTTCTTC.

This clone was seen more than once but under ten times. This rearrangement joins TRBV12-5 to TRBJ1-2; D call uncertain. Germline V CDR1 and CDR2: LGHNT, FRNRAP. V dropped 4 bases and J dropped 1 base, with 7 bases sitting between them. The CDR3 is 13 amino acids. CDR3 sequence: CASGSLLNYGYTF. For the CDR3, the DNA is TGTGCTAGTGGTTCCCTCCTTAACTATGGCTACACCTTC.

This clone occurred once. V is TRBV7-3 and J is TRBJ2-7; 8 nucleotides match TRBD1. CDR1 and CDR2 from the germline V gene are SGHTA and FQGTGA. This CDR3 has 15 amino acids. The V and J ends lost 5 bases and 5 bases, in that order; junction bases with no gene match: 11. CDR3 in amino acids: CASSPRQGTWDEQYF. The CDR3, as DNA: TGTGCCAGCAGCCCAAGACAGGGGACATGGGACGAGCAGTACTTC.

This rearrangement joins TRBV30 to TRBJ1-5, with 8 bases identical to TRBD1. V shed 7 bases and J 2 bases; nucleotides not matched to a gene: 7. The germline CDR1 and CDR2 sequences are GTSNPN and SVGIG (reference sequence). The CDR3 length is 14 residues. CDR3 sequence (DNA): TGTGCCTATCAACAGGGGGATCGCAATCAGCCCCAGCATTTT. As protein: CAYQQGDRNQPQHF.

The chain is built from TRBV5-8 and TRBJ2-3, with D possibly being TRBD2 (5 bases). Germline-derived CDR1 and CDR2 are SGHTS and YDEGEE. V was shortened by 10 bases and J by 2 bases, with 17 bases between the two germline ends. The CDR3 has 14 residues. Here the CDR3 DNA reads TGTGCCTCCCTGGCAGCGGAACCCACAGATACGCAGTATTTT. This gives the protein CASLAAEPTDTQYF.

This clone was counted only a few times. The CDR3 sequence: CAWSSSGWNTQYF. The CDR3 DNA reads TGTGCCTGGAGTTCTAGCGGGTGGAATACGCAGTATTTT. V gene TRBV30 combines with J gene TRBJ2-3; 8 bases are shared with TRBD2. This CDR3 comprises 13 residues. CDR1 and CDR2 from the germline V gene are GTSNPN and SVGIG (reference sequence). Germline trimming cut 2 bases from V and 7 bases from J; bases unmatched to any gene: 5.

This clone occurred a few times. This sample includes further DNA sequences coding for the same CDR3. The rearrangement links TRBV30 to TRBJ1-5; D remains ambiguous. This CDR3 is built from 12 residues. V was pared by 1 base and J by 3 bases, with 4 bases between. Per germline, CDR1 GTSNPN and CDR2 SVGIG (reference sequence). The CDR3 region is CAWSGPNQPQHF. In nucleotides, the CDR3 is TGTGCCTGGAGTGGACCCAATCAGCCCCAGCATTTT.